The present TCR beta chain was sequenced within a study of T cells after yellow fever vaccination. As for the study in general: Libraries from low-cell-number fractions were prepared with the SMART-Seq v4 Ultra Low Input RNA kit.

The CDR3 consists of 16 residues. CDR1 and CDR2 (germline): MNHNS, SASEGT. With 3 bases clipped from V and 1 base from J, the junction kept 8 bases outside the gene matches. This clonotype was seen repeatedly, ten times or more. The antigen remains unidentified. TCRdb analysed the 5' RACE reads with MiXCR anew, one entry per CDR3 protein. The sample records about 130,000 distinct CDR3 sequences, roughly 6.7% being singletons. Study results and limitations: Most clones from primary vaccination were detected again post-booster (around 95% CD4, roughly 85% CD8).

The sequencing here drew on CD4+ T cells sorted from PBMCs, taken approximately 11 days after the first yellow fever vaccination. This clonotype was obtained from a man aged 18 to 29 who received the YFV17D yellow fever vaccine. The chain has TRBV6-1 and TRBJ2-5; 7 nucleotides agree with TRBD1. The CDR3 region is CASSERQGITQETQYF. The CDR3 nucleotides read TGTGCCAGCAGTGAGAGACAGGGAATTACCCAAGAGACCCAGTACTTC.